A selection of T cell receptor beta chains follows, all from one sample in a study of blood T cell repertoires in COVID-19. Using immunoSEQ multiplex PCR, the repertoire was profiled, and TCRdb retains in-frame clones only, with some absent. The sample has 250,000 to 300,000 clones, around 78% seen once. The source material was peripheral blood. These receptor sequences come from a man in his 60s who had recovered from COVID-19. CDR3s include the opening cysteine and the closing phenylalanine or tryptophan. The order of the fields is J gene, D gene, clone size, V gene, CDR3 DNA, CDR3 protein. The D gene is left open where the match is weak. Some rows have no size entry. The others give once, few or many, or a class for an expanded clone.

>TRBJ1-2|TRBD1|NA|TRBV15
TGTGCCACCAGCAGAGACGGACAGGGTTTTTTTCTCGTAAATGGCTACACCTTC
CATSRDGQGFFLVNGYTF
>TRBJ1-5|NA|NA|TRBV19
TGTGCCAGTGCGGACCAGGGGTCGGGCAATCAGCCCCAGCATTTT
CASADQGSGNQPQHF
>TRBJ2-1|NA|NA|TRBV19
TGTGCCAGTAGTAGGGGGCTTGTCTCCTACAATGAGCAGTTCTTC
CASSRGLVSYNEQFF
>TRBJ2-7|NA|NA|TRBV2
TGTGCCAGCAGTCAAAGGACACCCTTCTCCTACGAGCAGTACTTC
CASSQRTPFSYEQYF
>TRBJ1-2|NA|NA|TRBV12-3/TRBV12-4
TGTGCCAGCAGTCGGAGGGCTGGCTACACCTTC
CASSRRAGYTF
>TRBJ1-1|NA|NA|TRBV21-1
TGTGCCAGCAGCAACGGTGGCGGGAACACTGAAGCTTTCTTT
CASSNGGGNTEAFF
>TRBJ2-3|TRBD2|NA|TRBV7-9
TGTGCCAGCAGCTCTCAAGCGGGAGGGCCCACAGATACGCAGTATTTT
CASSSQAGGPTDTQYF
>TRBJ2-1|TRBD2|NA|TRBV27
TGTGCCAGCAGTTGGCTAGCGGGGGGCCGGTCCTACAATGAGCAGTTCTTC
CASSWLAGGRSYNEQFF
>TRBJ2-7|NA|NA|TRBV7-9
TGTGCCAGTAGTCCCGCCACAGGAAACCTGGGGTACGAGCAGTACTTC
CASSPATGNLGYEQYF
>TRBJ1-2|NA|NA|TRBV5-4
TGTGCCAGCAGCGTGGACAGCTATGGCTACACCTTC
CASSVDSYGYTF
>TRBJ2-1|NA|NA|TRBV5-1
TGCGCCAGCAGCGCTGCCGGGGGACTCAATGAGCAGTTCTTC
CASSAAGGLNEQFF
>TRBJ1-2|TRBD1|NA|TRBV29-1
TGCAGCGTGGACAGGGCTAACTATGGCTACACCTTC
CSVDRANYGYTF
>TRBJ2-2|NA|NA|TRBV7-6
TGTGCCAGCAGCCGCCGACAGGCATACACCGGGGAGCTGTTTTTT
CASSRRQAYTGELFF
>TRBJ2-3|TRBD2|NA|TRBV27
TGTGCCAGCAGTGAACGGATAGCGGGGTACACAGATACGCAGTATTTT
CASSERIAGYTDTQYF
>TRBJ2-7|NA|NA|TRBV19
TGTGCCAGTAGTATAGCACCTAGCAGTGCCTACGAGCAGTACTTC
CASSIAPSSAYEQYF
>TRBJ1-2|TRBD1|NA|TRBV30
TGTGCCTGGAGTGTACCACACAGGGGCAACTATGGCTACACCTTC
CAWSVPHRGNYGYTF
>TRBJ2-1|NA|NA|TRBV5-1
TGCGCCAGCAGCTTCGGCAGGATTGACAATGAGCAGTTCTTC
CASSFGRIDNEQFF
>TRBJ1-6|NA|many|TRBV15
TGTGCCACCAGCAGAGATTTAGGGGGAAACTATAATTCACCCCTCCACTTT
CATSRDLGGNYNSPLHF
>TRBJ2-5|TRBD2|once|TRBV27
TGTGCCAGCAGTTTGACAGCGGGAGCAAAGACCCAGTACTTC
CASSLTAGAKTQYF
>TRBJ2-7|TRBD2|NA|TRBV2
TGTGCCAGCAGAGAGGGACTAGCGCGAACCTACGAGCAGTACTTC
CASREGLARTYEQYF
>TRBJ1-1|NA|once|TRBV30
TGTGCCTGGAGCCGTTACGGTCGGGGGAACACTGAAGCTTTCTTT
CAWSRYGRGNTEAFF
>TRBJ2-5|NA|NA|TRBV3-1/TRBV3-2
TGTGCCAGCGACCTCACGGGAGAGACCCAGTACTTC
CASDLTGETQYF
>TRBJ2-3|TRBD2|NA|TRBV10-3
TGTGCCATCAGTGGAGTGGGGGGAGGGAGCACAGATACGCAGTATTTT
CAISGVGGGSTDTQYF
>TRBJ1-5|TRBD1|NA|TRBV9
TGTGCCAGCAGCGTCGGGGACAGAAATCAGCCCCAGCATTTT
CASSVGDRNQPQHF
>TRBJ1-5|TRBD1|few|TRBV7-8
TGTGCCAGCAGCCGAGACACAGGGGCCAATCAGCCCCAGCATTTT
CASSRDTGANQPQHF
>TRBJ2-1|TRBD2|NA|TRBV15
TGTGCCACCAGCAGAGGTGGGACTAGCGCCCTAAATGAGCAGTTCTTC
CATSRGGTSALNEQFF
>TRBJ2-1|TRBD2|NA|TRBV5-1
TGCGCCAGCAGTTTAGCGGGAGGGACCTACAATGAGCAGTTCTTC
CASSLAGGTYNEQFF
>TRBJ1-2|NA|NA|TRBV10-2
TGCGCCAGCAGTGGACAGTCCTATGGCTACACCTTC
CASSGQSYGYTF
>TRBJ2-1|TRBD2|NA|TRBV19
TGTGCCAGTAGTAGTCGGACTAGCGGGGGATACAATGAGCAGTTCTTC
CASSSRTSGGYNEQFF
>TRBJ1-5|NA|NA|TRBV5-5
TGTGCCAGCAGCACCGGGGGGGCGGGACAGCCCCAGCATTTT
CASSTGGAGQPQHF
>TRBJ2-1|TRBD1|NA|TRBV4-1
TGCGCCAGCAGCCCGGGACAGGGGATGGGCAATGAGCAGTTCTTC
CASSPGQGMGNEQFF
>TRBJ2-3|TRBD2|NA|TRBV6-5
TGTGCCAGCAGCCGCGGGAGGATGGGCACAGATACGCAGTATTTT
CASSRGRMGTDTQYF
>TRBJ2-7|NA|NA|TRBV7-9
TGTGCCAGCAGCCGACACAGTGACGAGCAGTACTTC
CASSRHSDEQYF
>TRBJ1-1|NA|NA|TRBV29-1
TGCAGCGCTGCGGCCATGAACACTGAAGCTTTCTTT
CSAAAMNTEAFF
>TRBJ2-1|TRBD2|many|TRBV10-3
TGTGCCATCAGCCCACGGAGCGGGAGCTCGCAGTTCTTC
CAISPRSGSSQFF
>TRBJ1-2|NA|NA|TRBV25-1
TGTGCCAGCGTGGGGGACACTCAAGTCTATGGCTACACCTTC
CASVGDTQVYGYTF
>TRBJ2-2|TRBD2|NA|TRBV29-1
TGCAGCGTTGAATCCGGGACTAGCGGGACCGGGGAGCTGTTTTTT
CSVESGTSGTGELFF
>TRBJ1-5|NA|NA|TRBV27
TGTGCCAGCAGTTTAAACGGCGGAATTAGCAATCAGCCCCAGCATTTT
CASSLNGGISNQPQHF
>TRBJ2-3|NA|NA|TRBV19
TGTGCCAGTAGTATAAGTCCAACGGGAGATACGCAGTATTTT
CASSISPTGDTQYF
>TRBJ1-2|NA|NA|TRBV2
TGTGCCAGCGGCAGGGGCTATGGCTACACCTTC
CASGRGYGYTF
>TRBJ2-7|NA|few|TRBV6-6
TGTGCCAGCAGAAAAGACAGCTACGAGCAGTACTTC
CASRKDSYEQYF
>TRBJ2-7|NA|NA|TRBV3-1/TRBV3-2
TGTGCCAGCAGCCGGACGGAACTAGCCGGGAGCTCCTACGAGCAGTACTTC
CASSRTELAGSSYEQYF
>TRBJ2-7|NA|NA|TRBV3-1/TRBV3-2
TGTGCCAGCAGCACCGGACAGTACGAGCAGTACTTC
CASSTGQYEQYF
>TRBJ1-1|NA|NA|TRBV18
TGTGCCAGCTCCCCCCCAGGGGCCGCCCATGAAGCTTTCTTT
CASSPPGAAHEAFF
>TRBJ2-7|TRBD2|NA|TRBV7-2
TGTGCCAGCAGCTATCCGGGACTAGGCTACGAGCAGTACTTC
CASSYPGLGYEQYF
>TRBJ2-7|TRBD1|NA|TRBV6-5
TGTGCCAGCAGAAAAGGACAGGCGAATTCCTACGAGCAGTACTTC
CASRKGQANSYEQYF
>TRBJ2-3|TRBD2|NA|TRBV29-1
TGCAGCGTTGATCCTAGCGGGGGGGTTGATACGCAGTATTTT
CSVDPSGGVDTQYF
>TRBJ2-7|NA|few|TRBV7-2
TGTGCCAGCAGCAAAGACAGTTACGAGCAGTACTTC
CASSKDSYEQYF
>TRBJ1-3|TRBD1|NA|TRBV2
TGTGCCAGCAGCAGGGACAGCCTTAAGTCTGGAAACACCATATATTTT
CASSRDSLKSGNTIYF